This T cell receptor (beta chain) is from a study of blood T cell repertoires in COVID-19. This CDR3 comprises 16 residues. Germline V gives CDR1 MNHEY, CDR2 SMNVEV (reference sequence). The germline V and J ends were trimmed by 0 bases and 7 bases, with 13 bases remaining between them. TCRdb's table, derived via immunoSEQ multiplex PCR, lists solely in-frame clones and lacks some. The sample shows about 63,000 clones, 70% to 85% of them seen only once. The rearrangement uses TRBV27 and TRBJ1-6, with TRBD1 as a possible D gene (5 bases). The receptor comes from a human donor in a cohort sampled during active COVID-19. Sequenced sample: peripheral blood. The CDR3 sequence is CASSLSGRAWNSPLHF. As DNA, the CDR3 is TGTGCCAGCAGTTTATCTGGCAGGGCCTGGAATTCACCCCTCCACTTT.